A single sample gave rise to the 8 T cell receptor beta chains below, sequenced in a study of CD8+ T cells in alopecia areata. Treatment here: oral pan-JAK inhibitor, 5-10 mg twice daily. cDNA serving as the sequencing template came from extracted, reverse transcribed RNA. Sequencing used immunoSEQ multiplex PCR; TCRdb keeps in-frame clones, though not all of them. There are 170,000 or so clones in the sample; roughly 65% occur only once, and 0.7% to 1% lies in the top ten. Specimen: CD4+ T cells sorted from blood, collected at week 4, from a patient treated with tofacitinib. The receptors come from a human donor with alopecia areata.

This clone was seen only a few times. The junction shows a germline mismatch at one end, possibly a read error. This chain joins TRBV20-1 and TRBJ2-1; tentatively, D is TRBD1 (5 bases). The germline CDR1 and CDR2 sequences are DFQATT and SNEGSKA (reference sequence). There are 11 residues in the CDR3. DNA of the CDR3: TGCAGTGCTAGGCGGCCCCCCCAACAGGTCTTC. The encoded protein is CSARRPPQQVF.

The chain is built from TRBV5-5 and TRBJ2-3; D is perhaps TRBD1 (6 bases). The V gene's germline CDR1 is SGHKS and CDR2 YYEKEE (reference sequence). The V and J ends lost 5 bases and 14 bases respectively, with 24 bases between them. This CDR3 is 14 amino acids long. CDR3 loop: CASRSPQDGPRGYF. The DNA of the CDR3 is TGTGCCAGCAGATCACCTCAGGACGGCCCCAGGGGGTATTTT.

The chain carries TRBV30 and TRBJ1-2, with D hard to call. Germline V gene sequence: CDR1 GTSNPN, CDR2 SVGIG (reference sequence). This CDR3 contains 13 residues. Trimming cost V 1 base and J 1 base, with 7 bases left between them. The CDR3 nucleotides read TGTGCCTGGAGTGCCAACCATAACTATGGCTACACCTTC. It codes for CAWSANHNYGYTF.

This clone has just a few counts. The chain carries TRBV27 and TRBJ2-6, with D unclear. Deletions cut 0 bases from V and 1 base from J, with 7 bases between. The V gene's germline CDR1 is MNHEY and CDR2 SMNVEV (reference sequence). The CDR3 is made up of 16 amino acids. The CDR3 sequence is CASSLSPRSGANVLTF. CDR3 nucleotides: TGTGCCAGCAGTTTATCGCCGCGGTCTGGGGCCAACGTCCTGACTTTC.

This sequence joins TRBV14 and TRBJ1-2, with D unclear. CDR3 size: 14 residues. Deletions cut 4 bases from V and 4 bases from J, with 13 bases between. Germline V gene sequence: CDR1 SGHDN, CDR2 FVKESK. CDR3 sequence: CASSRERTVYGYTF. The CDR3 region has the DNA TGTGCCAGCAGCCGGGAGAGGACGGTCTATGGCTACACCTTC.

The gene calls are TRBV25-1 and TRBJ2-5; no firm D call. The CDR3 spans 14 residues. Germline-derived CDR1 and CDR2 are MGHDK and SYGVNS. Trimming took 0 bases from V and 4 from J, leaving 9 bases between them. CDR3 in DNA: TGTGCCAGCAGTGAATATGGCTCAGGAGAGACCCAGTACTTC. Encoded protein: CASSEYGSGETQYF.

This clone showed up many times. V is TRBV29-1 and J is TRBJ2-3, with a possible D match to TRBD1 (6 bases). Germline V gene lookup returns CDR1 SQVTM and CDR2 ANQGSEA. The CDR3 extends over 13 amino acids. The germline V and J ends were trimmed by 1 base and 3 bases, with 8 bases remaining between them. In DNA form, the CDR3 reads TGCAGCGTTGAAGGGGGGCGGACAGATACGCAGTATTTT. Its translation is CSVEGGRTDTQYF.

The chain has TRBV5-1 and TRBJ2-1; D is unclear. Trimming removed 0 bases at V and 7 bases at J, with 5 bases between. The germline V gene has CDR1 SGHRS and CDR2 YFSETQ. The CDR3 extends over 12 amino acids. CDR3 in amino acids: CASSLARNEQFF. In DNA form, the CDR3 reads TGCGCCAGCAGCTTGGCGAGGAATGAGCAGTTCTTC.